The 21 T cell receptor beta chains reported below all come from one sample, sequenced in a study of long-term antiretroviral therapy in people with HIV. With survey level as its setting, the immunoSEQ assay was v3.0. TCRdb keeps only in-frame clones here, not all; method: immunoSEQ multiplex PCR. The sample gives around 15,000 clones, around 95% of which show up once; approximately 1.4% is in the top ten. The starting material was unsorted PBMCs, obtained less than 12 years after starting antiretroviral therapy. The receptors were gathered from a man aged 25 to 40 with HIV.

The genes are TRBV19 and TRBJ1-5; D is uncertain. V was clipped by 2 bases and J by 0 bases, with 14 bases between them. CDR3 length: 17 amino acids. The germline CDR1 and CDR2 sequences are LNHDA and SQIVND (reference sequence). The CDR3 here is CASSIPTRSYSNQPQHF. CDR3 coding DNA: TGTGCCAGTAGTATACCTACTCGGAGTTATAGCAATCAGCCCCAGCATTTT.

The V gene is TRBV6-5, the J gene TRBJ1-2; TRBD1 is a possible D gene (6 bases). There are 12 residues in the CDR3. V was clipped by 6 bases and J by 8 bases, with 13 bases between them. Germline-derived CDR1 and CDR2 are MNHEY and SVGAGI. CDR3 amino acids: CASRTTGFGYTF. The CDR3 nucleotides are TGTGCCAGCAGAACCACAGGGTTCGGCTACACCTTC.

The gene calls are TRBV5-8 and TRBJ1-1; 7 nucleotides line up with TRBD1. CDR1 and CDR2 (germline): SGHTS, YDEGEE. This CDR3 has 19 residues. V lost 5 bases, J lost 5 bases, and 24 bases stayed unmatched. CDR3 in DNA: TGTGCCAGCAGAAATGGCCCGGGACAGCTAGGGGCGGGGGGGACTGAAGCTTTCTTT. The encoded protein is CASRNGPGQLGAGGTEAFF.

CDR3 protein: CASCRELDTEAFF. The CDR3 DNA reads TGTGCCAGCTGCAGGGAGCTCGACACTGAAGCTTTCTTT. This chain links TRBV6-1 with TRBJ1-1; maybe TRBD1 (5 bases). Per germline, CDR1 MNHNS and CDR2 SASEGT. This CDR3 contains 13 residues. V was cut by 8 bases and J by 3 bases, with 13 bases left in between.

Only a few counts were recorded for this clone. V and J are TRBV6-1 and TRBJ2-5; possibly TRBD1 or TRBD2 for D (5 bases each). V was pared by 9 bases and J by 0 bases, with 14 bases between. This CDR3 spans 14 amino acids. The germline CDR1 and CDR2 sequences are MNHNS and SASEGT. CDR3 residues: CASMGRMYQETQYF. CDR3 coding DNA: TGTGCCAGTATGGGACGGATGTACCAAGAGACCCAGTACTTC.

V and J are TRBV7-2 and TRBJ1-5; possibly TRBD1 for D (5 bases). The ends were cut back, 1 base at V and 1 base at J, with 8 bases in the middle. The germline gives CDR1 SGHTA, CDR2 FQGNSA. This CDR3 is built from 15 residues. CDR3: CASSLEGASNQPQHF. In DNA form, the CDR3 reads TGTGCCAGCAGCTTAGAAGGGGCAAGCAATCAGCCCCAGCATTTT.

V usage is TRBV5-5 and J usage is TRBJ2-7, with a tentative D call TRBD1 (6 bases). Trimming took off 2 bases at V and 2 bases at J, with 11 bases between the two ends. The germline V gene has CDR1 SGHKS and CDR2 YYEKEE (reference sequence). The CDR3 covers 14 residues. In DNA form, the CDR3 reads TGTGCCAGCAGCTTTGTACAGGGCCCCTACGAGCAGTACTTC. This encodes CASSFVQGPYEQYF.

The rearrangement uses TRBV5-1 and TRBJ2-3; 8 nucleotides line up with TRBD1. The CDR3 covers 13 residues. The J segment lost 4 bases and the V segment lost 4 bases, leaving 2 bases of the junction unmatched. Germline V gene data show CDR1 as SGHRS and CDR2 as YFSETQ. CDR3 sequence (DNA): TGCGCCAGCAGCACGGACAGGGCAGATACGCAGTATTTT. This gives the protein CASSTDRADTQYF.

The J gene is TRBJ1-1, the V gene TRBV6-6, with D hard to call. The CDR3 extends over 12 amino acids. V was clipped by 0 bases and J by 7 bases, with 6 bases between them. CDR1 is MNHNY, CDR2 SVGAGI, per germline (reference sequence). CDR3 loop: CASSYSLIEAFF. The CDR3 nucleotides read TGTGCCAGCAGTTACTCGTTGATTGAAGCTTTCTTT.

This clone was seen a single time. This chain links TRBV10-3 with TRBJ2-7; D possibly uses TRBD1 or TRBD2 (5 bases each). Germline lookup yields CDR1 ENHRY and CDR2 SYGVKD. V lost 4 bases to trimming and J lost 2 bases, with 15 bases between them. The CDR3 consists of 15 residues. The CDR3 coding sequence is TGTGCCATCAGTGGGGGTCGGGGCCTGACCTACGAGCAGTACTTC. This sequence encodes CAISGGRGLTYEQYF.

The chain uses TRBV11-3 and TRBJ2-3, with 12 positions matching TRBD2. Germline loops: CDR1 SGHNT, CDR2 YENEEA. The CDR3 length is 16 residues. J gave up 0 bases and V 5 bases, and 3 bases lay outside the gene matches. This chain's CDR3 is CASSPGTSGSTDTQYF. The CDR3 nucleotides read TGTGCCAGCAGCCCAGGGACTAGCGGGAGCACAGATACGCAGTATTTT.

For the CDR3, the DNA is TGTGCCAGCATGCAGGATCCCTCTGGGGCCAACGTCCTGACTTTC. Amino acid sequence: CASMQDPSGANVLTF. V is TRBV2 and J is TRBJ2-6, with no clear D. This CDR3 region has 15 residues. Trimming took 7 bases from V and 0 from J, leaving 10 bases between them. Germline V lookup: CDR1 SNHLY, CDR2 FYNNEI.

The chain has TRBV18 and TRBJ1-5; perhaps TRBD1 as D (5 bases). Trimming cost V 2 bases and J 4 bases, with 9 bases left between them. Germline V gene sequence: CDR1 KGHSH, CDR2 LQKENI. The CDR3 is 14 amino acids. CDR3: CASSPSPGNQPQHF. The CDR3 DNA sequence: TGTGCCAGCTCACCATCTCCAGGGAATCAGCCCCAGCATTTT.

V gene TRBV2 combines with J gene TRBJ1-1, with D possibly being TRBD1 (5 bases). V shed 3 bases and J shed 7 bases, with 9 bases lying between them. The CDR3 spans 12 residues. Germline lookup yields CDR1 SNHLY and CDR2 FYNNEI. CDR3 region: CASSERGGEAFF. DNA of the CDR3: TGTGCCAGCAGTGAGCGCGGGGGTGAAGCTTTCTTT.

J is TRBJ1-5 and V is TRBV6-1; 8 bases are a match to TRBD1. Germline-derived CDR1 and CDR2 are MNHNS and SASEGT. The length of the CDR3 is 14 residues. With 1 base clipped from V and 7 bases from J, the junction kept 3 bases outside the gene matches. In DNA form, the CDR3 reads TGTGCCAGCAGTGAAGTGGGACAGGTCCAGCCCCAGCATTTT. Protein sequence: CASSEVGQVQPQHF.

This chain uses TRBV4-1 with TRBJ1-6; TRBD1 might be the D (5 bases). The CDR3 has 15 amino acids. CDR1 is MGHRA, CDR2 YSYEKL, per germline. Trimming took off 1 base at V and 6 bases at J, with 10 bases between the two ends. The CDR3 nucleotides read TGCGCCAGCAGCCAAGTGGGCAGGGCTAATTCACCCCTCCACTTT. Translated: CASSQVGRANSPLHF.

The DNA of the CDR3 is TGTGCCAGCAGCTTAGGTCGAGCGGTTACAGATACGCAGTATTTT. Amino acids: CASSLGRAVTDTQYF. The genes are TRBV7-3 and TRBJ2-3; a weak D match, TRBD2 (5 bases). Germline loops: CDR1 SGHTA, CDR2 FQGTGA. The CDR3 totals 15 residues. Between the trimmed V and J ends, which lost 2 bases and 3 bases, there was a span of 12 bases.

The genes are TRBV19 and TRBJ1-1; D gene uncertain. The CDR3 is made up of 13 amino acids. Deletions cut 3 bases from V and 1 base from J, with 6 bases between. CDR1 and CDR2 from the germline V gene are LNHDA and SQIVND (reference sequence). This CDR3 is CASSINPNTEAFF. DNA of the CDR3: TGTGCCAGTAGTATCAACCCGAACACTGAAGCTTTCTTT.

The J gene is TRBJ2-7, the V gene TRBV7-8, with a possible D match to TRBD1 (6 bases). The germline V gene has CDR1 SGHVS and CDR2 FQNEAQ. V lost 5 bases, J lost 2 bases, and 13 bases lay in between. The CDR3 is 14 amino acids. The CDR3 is CASSVGTSAYEQYV. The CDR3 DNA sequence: TGTGCCAGCAGCGTCGGGACATCCGCCTACGAGCAGTACGTC.

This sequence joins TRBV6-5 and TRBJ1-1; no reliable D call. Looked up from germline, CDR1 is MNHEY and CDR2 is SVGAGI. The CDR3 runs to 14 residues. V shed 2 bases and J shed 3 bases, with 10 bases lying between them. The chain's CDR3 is CASSYGGSYTEAFF. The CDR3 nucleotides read TGTGCCAGCAGTTACGGAGGGTCATACACTGAAGCTTTCTTT.

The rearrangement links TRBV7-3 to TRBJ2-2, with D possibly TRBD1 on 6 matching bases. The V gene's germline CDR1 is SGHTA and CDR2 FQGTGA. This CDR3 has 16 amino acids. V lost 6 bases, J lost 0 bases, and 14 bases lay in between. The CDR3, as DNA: TGTGCCAGCAGTCCCCTGGGGGACACGAACACCGGGGAGCTGTTTTTT. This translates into CASSPLGDTNTGELFF.